This T cell receptor beta chain was retrieved from a study of T cell repertoires in aging, cancer and after chemotherapy. The template was genomic DNA from peripheral blood, not RNA. Rearranged V-D-J TRB sequences were amplified with a mixed TRB-A/B primer pool. In TCRdb, the multiplex PCR reads were re-called with MiXCR into one record per CDR3 protein. The repertoire holds 3,700 or so distinct CDR3 sequences, with 28% as singletons. Germline V lookup: CDR1 MNHEY, CDR2 SMNVEV (reference sequence). V lost 4 bases to trimming and J lost 3 bases, with 9 bases between them. This CDR3 is built from 13 residues.

The chain is built from TRBV27 and TRBJ1-1; D uncertain. Sequencing was carried out using blood. This receptor was obtained from a human donor with a solid tumor. CDR3 in DNA: TGTGCCAGCAGTTCCACGTGGGACACTGAAGCTTTCTTT. Protein product: CASSSTWDTEAFF.